This T cell receptor beta chain was sequenced in a study of T cell repertoires in cytomegalovirus infection. As for the study in general: An indication of both CMV infection and matching HLA type came from public TCR beta signatures.

A single record per CDR3 protein comes from TCRdb applying MiXCR to the reads. The table records around 740,000 distinct CDR3 sequences, 35% to 45% of them present only once. General observations from the study: Dominant in the ex vivo response were TCR beta clonotypes restricted by HLA-C and specific for CMV.

V was cut by 5 bases and J by 6 bases, with 13 bases left in between. Germline V lookup: CDR1 ENHRY, CDR2 SYGVKD. CDR3 size: 13 residues. A remark on this clonotype: Antigen unknown.

The sample taken for sequencing was PBMCs. V and J are TRBV10-3 and TRBJ1-2; possibly TRBD1 for D (6 bases). The TCR was taken from a human donor in good health (CMV status not recorded). Some clones in this sample may be carry-over from other donors' samples. In DNA form, the CDR3 reads TGTGCCATCAGTTTTACAGGGTCGGATGGCTACACCTTC. Protein sequence: CAISFTGSDGYTF.